This T cell receptor (beta chain) derives from a study of cytomegalovirus exposure and HLA in healthy donors. For the study at large: Of 300 to 500 genotyped donors, about 81% clustered with self-reported Caucasian donors. Notes on the study in general: Upon later analysis, HLA-associated TCR beta chains proved more clonally expanded than other, equally common chains. In a later analysis, TCR beta V- and J-gene trimming was associated with a missense DCLRE1C variant.

With respect to this clone: No antigen is known for it.

13 Jbeta primers and 60 Vbeta primers were used for the PCR. Repertoires were generated with immunoSEQ multiplex PCR, while TCRdb's copy carries only in-frame clones and drops some. The table records some 140,000 clones, under 80% of them present only once. The CDR3 is 14 residues long. V lost 0 bases and J 7 bases, leaving 12 bases between the germline ends. The germline CDR1 and CDR2 sequences are MRHNA and SNTAGT. Sequences were obtained from PBMCs. The receptor was isolated from a man aged 25-45 years in good health and CMV-seronegative. This chain joins TRBV6-4 and TRBJ1-2; no definite D call. This CDR3 reads CASSDSGGLGGYTF. The CDR3 DNA reads TGTGCCAGCAGTGACTCAGGAGGGCTTGGTGGCTACACCTTC.